This T cell receptor (beta chain) was sequenced in a study of post-analysis software for immune sequencing data. General study results and limits: Strong co-clustering by F measure linked samples that shared a preparation batch.

Unique molecular identifiers had been added to the TCR beta cDNA libraries. TCRdb redid the calling of the PCR reads with MiXCR, one entry per CDR3 protein. This sample has a few hundred thousand distinct CDR3 sequences, with 35% to 45% found just once. As to this clonotype: What it binds is unknown. One end of the junction does not line up with germline, which may come from a read error.

This sequence originates from a girl aged 10-17 years with multiple sclerosis. Sequenced sample: blood.

Here the CDR3 reads CASSSTGNSEAFF. Written as DNA, the CDR3 is TGCGCCAGCAGCTCGACAGGGAACTCTGAAGCTTTCTTT. V gene TRBV5-1 combines with J gene TRBJ1-1, with 7 bases fitting TRBD1. Germline V gene lookup returns CDR1 SGHRS and CDR2 YFSETQ. The CDR3 is 13 amino acids.